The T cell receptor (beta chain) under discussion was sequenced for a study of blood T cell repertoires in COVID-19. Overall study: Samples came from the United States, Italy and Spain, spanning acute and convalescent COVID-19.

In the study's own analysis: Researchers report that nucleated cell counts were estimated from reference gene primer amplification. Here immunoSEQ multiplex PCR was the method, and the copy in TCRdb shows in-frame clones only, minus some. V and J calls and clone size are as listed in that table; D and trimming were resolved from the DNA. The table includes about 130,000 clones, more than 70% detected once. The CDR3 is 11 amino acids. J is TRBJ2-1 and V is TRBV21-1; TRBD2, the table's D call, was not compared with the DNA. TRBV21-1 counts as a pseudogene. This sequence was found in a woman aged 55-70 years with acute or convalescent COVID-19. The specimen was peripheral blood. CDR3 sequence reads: CAEGRRNEQFF. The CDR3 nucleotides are TGTGCCGAGGGGAGGCGGAATGAGCAGTTCTTC.